This entry lists 17 T cell receptor beta chains sequenced from one sample in a study of T cells after yellow fever vaccination. One entry per CDR3 protein results from TCRdb running MiXCR on the 5' RACE reads. Of tens of thousands of distinct CDR3 sequences detected, about 6% appear once; the ten largest clones hold 2.2%. Here the sequenced sample was CD4+ T cells sorted from PBMCs, taken less than 16 days after the first yellow fever vaccination. The source of these receptors is a man aged 18 to 29 who received the YFV17D yellow fever vaccine.

This clonotype was seen many times. V and J are TRBV5-4 and TRBJ2-1, with D possibly being TRBD2 (5 bases). Germline CDR1 reads SGHNT; CDR2 reads YYREEE (reference sequence). The CDR3 consists of 15 residues. Between the trimmed V and J ends, which lost 4 bases and 0 bases, there was a span of 11 bases. The chain's CDR3 is CASSLGSVSYNEQFF. In DNA, the CDR3 is TGTGCCAGCAGCCTTGGTAGCGTCTCCTACAATGAGCAGTTCTTC.

This clonotype was picked up many times. The chain joins TRBV7-2 to TRBJ2-3; D unresolved. The germline V and J ends were trimmed by 3 bases and 2 bases, with 3 bases remaining between them. This CDR3 has 12 residues. Germline lookup yields CDR1 SGHTA and CDR2 FQGNSA. For the CDR3, the DNA is TGTGCCAGCAGCTTGTACACAGATACGCAGTATTTT. This sequence encodes CASSLYTDTQYF.

This clonotype was seen at least ten times. The chain carries TRBV2 and TRBJ2-1; D perhaps matches TRBD1 (6 bases). Trimming removed 6 bases at V and 15 bases at J, with 21 bases between. The CDR3 loop spans 13 amino acids. Germline CDR1 is SNHLY and CDR2 is FYNNEI. CDR3 in amino acids: CASREDRPGRMFF. In nucleotides, the CDR3 is TGTGCCAGCAGGGAGGACAGACCGGGCCGAATGTTCTTC.

This clonotype has ten or more counts. DNA for the CDR3: TGTGCCACCAGTGATGCAAAACTAGCGGGGGTGGAGACCCAGTACTTC. Residues: CATSDAKLAGVETQYF. The chain has TRBV24-1 and TRBJ2-5; TRBD2 matches 11 bases. The germline CDR1 and CDR2 sequences are KGHDR and SFDVKD. With V trimmed by 3 bases and J by 5 bases, 7 bases remained unmatched. This CDR3 contains 16 residues.

Ten or more counts support this clonotype. The rearrangement joins TRBV12-3 or TRBV12-4 to TRBJ2-5, with D unclear. Trimming pared 3 bases from V and 1 base from J, leaving 15 bases between. This CDR3 has 16 residues. The CDR3 spells CASSFRRNVIQETQYF. CDR3 coding DNA: TGTGCCAGCAGTTTTCGGCGGAATGTGATCCAAGAGACCCAGTACTTC.

This clonotype was seen a few times. The chain links TRBV12-3 or TRBV12-4 to TRBJ2-1; no firm D call. The CDR3 length is 14 residues. The V end was cut by 6 bases, the J end by 9 bases, with 18 bases between. The CDR3 DNA sequence: TGTGCCAGCAGCTCCACCGGGTCTTCCGGTGAGCAGTTCTTC. This gives the protein CASSSTGSSGEQFF.

This clonotype came up many times. The chain employs TRBV5-1 and TRBJ1-2, with D hard to call. The CDR3 totals 14 residues. Looked up from germline, CDR1 is SGHRS and CDR2 is YFSETQ. The V gene lost 0 bases and the J gene lost 5 bases, with 11 bases spanning the gap. The CDR3 region has the DNA TGCGCCAGCAGCTTGGCCCAGGAGCAGTATGGCTACACCTTC. It codes for CASSLAQEQYGYTF.

Notes on this clonotype: A clone one base away is much larger, so this may be a read error. The chain carries TRBV7-9 and TRBJ2-2; the D is unclear. The length of the CDR3 is 11 residues. The germline CDR1 and CDR2 sequences are SEHNR and FQNEAQ (reference sequence). V was shortened by 2 bases and J by 9 bases, with 4 bases between the two germline ends. The CDR3 loop is CASSLFRELFF. The CDR3 DNA sequence: TGTGCCAGCAGCTTATTCCGGGAGCTGTTTTTT.

The chain employs TRBV25-1 and TRBJ2-5; tentative D call: TRBD1 (5 bases). The CDR3 length is 13 residues. The ends were cut back, 3 bases at V and 10 bases at J, with 15 bases in the middle. Germline V gene sequence: CDR1 MGHDK, CDR2 SYGVNS. Here the CDR3 DNA reads TGTGCCAGCAGTGATTCACCAGGGTTTGGCCAGTACTTC. Translation: CASSDSPGFGQYF.

There are a few counts of this clonotype. This sequence joins TRBV20-1 and TRBJ2-7, with TRBD2 matching over 11 bases. The CDR3 contains 17 residues. Per the germline V gene, CDR1 is DFQATT and CDR2 is SNEGSKA (reference sequence). Trimming removed 6 bases from V and 2 bases from J; junction bases left unmatched: 15. The chain's CDR3 is CSAGPPPGTSGTYEQYF. CDR3 in DNA: TGCAGTGCCGGCCCCCCCCCAGGGACTAGCGGTACCTACGAGCAGTACTTC.

This clonotype was detected ten times or more. The V gene is TRBV7-2, the J gene TRBJ1-3; 7 bases match TRBD1. The CDR3 has 15 residues. Germline assignment: CDR1 SGHTA and CDR2 FQGNSA. The ends lost 2 bases at V and 7 bases at J; junction bases unmatched: 8. The CDR3, as DNA: TGTGCCAGCAGCTTAACGGGACAGCCAACGAACACCATATATTTT. As protein: CASSLTGQPTNTIYF.

This clonotype was seen many times. As DNA, the CDR3 is TGTGCCTGGAGCAGCGGGGGCGGGGCCCGTACGCAGTATTTT. Translating gives CAWSSGGGARTQYF. This sequence joins TRBV30 and TRBJ2-3; 8 bases agree with TRBD2. CDR3 length equals 14 residues. V gave up 3 bases and J gave up 8 bases; unmatched junction bases: 10. Germline CDR1 is GTSNPN and CDR2 is SVGIG (reference sequence).

This clonotype was detected many times. The V gene is TRBV5-5, the J gene TRBJ1-1, with no clear D. CDR1 is SGHKS, CDR2 YYEKEE, per germline (reference sequence). This CDR3 is 13 amino acids long. The germline V and J ends were trimmed by 0 bases and 8 bases, with 11 bases remaining between them. CDR3 bases: TGTGCCAGCAGCTTGGGGCAGTTGCTGGAAGCTTTCTTT. Translating gives CASSLGQLLEAFF.

In its sample, this clonotype was seen many times. V usage is TRBV19 and J usage is TRBJ2-5; a weak D match, TRBD2 (5 bases). The germline CDR1 and CDR2 sequences are LNHDA and SQIVND (reference sequence). V lost 0 bases and J 5 bases, leaving 16 bases between the germline ends. CDR3 length equals 16 residues. The CDR3 region is CASSIDLGVGGETQYF. Here the CDR3 DNA reads TGTGCCAGTAGTATAGATCTGGGTGTAGGAGGTGAGACCCAGTACTTC. The variable domain in full, with the rest retrieved from reference TRBV19 and TRBJ2-5, is DGGITQSPKYLFRKEGQNVTLSCEQNLNHDAMYWYRQDPGQGLRLIYYSQIVNDFQKGDIAEGYSVSREKKESFPLTVTSAQKNPTAFYLCASSIDLGVGGETQYFGPGTRLLVL.

This clonotype was seen repeatedly, ten times or more. V and J are TRBV25-1 and TRBJ2-1; no firm D call. Trimming cost V 6 bases and J 4 bases, with 10 bases left between them. This CDR3 is 13 amino acids long. Germline assignment: CDR1 MGHDK and CDR2 SYGVNS. The CDR3 coding sequence is TGTGCCAGCAGGGGTCCCGGTTACAATGAGCAGTTCTTC. Residues: CASRGPGYNEQFF.

As concerns this clonotype: It may be a read error: a sequence one base away is much more abundant. V and J are TRBV10-3 and TRBJ1-2, with D unresolved. V lost 8 bases to trimming and J lost 6 bases, with 13 bases between them. Germline V gene sequence: CDR1 ENHRY, CDR2 SYGVKD. The CDR3 runs to 12 residues. The DNA for the CDR3 is TGTGCCATCCGGCCGGGGAGAGATGGCTACACCTTC. Its translation: CAIRPGRDGYTF.

This clonotype was observed at least ten times. V gene TRBV29-1 combines with J gene TRBJ1-2; TRBD1 matches 8 bases. Per germline, CDR1 SQVTM and CDR2 ANQGSEA. V shed 4 bases, J shed 3 bases, and the junction held 1 base outside the gene matches. This CDR3 has 12 amino acids. This chain's CDR3 is CSVGGQDYGYTF. Here the CDR3 DNA reads TGCAGCGTTGGGGGACAGGACTATGGCTACACCTTC.